Shown below are 19 T cell receptor beta chains from a single sample sequenced in a study of T cell responses to AZD1222 COVID-19 vaccine. The assay was immunoSEQ multiplex PCR, and TCRdb's table has in-frame clones only and misses some. Of roughly 140,000 clones listed, 92% are singletons. The specimen was peripheral blood, collected 28 days after the second AZD1222 dose. Receptors originate from an adult who received the AZD1222 COVID-19 vaccine.

The chain employs TRBV19 and TRBJ1-6; unclear D gene. V was shortened by 6 bases and J by 5 bases, with 8 bases between the two germline ends. Germline V CDR1 and CDR2: LNHDA, SQIVND (reference sequence). This CDR3 has 13 amino acids. This CDR3 is CASRDANNSPLHF. CDR3 coding DNA: TGTGCCAGTAGGGACGCTAATAATTCACCCCTCCACTTT.

The V and J genes are TRBV6-6 and TRBJ1-5, with TRBD1 as a possible D gene (6 bases). Germline CDR1 is MNHNY and CDR2 is SVGAGI (reference sequence). Trimming took 3 bases from V and 1 from J, leaving 10 bases between them. The CDR3 has 15 amino acids. In nucleotides, the CDR3 is TGTGCCAGCAGTTATGGCAGGGGCAGCAATCAGCCCCAGCATTTT. Its translation: CASSYGRGSNQPQHF.

The rearrangement links TRBV6-2 or TRBV6-3 to TRBJ1-2; possibly TRBD1 for D (5 bases). Germline CDR1 is MNHEY and CDR2 is SVGEGT. The germline V and J ends were trimmed by 2 bases and 0 bases, with 13 bases remaining between them. This CDR3 region has 16 residues. CDR3 nucleotide sequence: TGTGCCAGCAGTTACGACAGCTCTCTAGCTAACTATGGCTACACCTTC. This codes for CASSYDSSLANYGYTF.

The chain employs TRBV3-1 (or the pseudogene TRBV3-2) and TRBJ2-1; TRBD2 agrees at 8 bases. Germline V gene sequence: CDR1 LGHDT, CDR2 YNNKEL (reference sequence). The CDR3 has 15 residues. V shed 4 bases and J 15 bases; nucleotides not matched to a gene: 17. CDR3 nucleotide sequence: TGTGCCAGCAGCCCCAGCGGGGGAGTTACAGTATTGCGGTTCTTC. As protein: CASSPSGGVTVLRFF.

V usage is TRBV6-5 and J usage is TRBJ1-1; TRBD1 aligns across 7 bases. The CDR3 length is 13 residues. The V gene end was trimmed by 6 bases and the J gene end by 6 bases; junction bases not matched to a gene: 7. Germline V gives CDR1 MNHEY, CDR2 SVGAGI. CDR3 in amino acids: CASRPTGWPEAFF. DNA of the CDR3: TGTGCCAGCAGACCGACAGGGTGGCCTGAAGCTTTCTTT.

This chain joins TRBV5-1 and TRBJ2-1, with 8 bases matching TRBD2. The CDR3 is made up of 15 amino acids. CDR1 SGHRS and CDR2 YFSETQ come from the germline V gene. J gave up 7 bases and V 0 bases, and 6 bases lay outside the gene matches. CDR3 region: CASSLGGTSDNEQFF. Written as DNA, the CDR3 is TGCGCCAGCAGCTTGGGCGGGACTAGTGATAATGAGCAGTTCTTC. Combining the CDR3 with reference TRBV5-1 and TRBJ2-1 gives the whole variable domain KAGVTQTPRYLIKTRGQQVTLSCSPISGHRSVSWYQQTPGQGLQFLFEYFSETQRNKGNFPGRFSGRQFSNSRSEMNVSTLELGDSALYLCASSLGGTSDNEQFFGPGTRLTVL.

CDR3 nucleotide sequence: TGTGCCAGTAGTATATCGACTAGCGCGTTCTACAATGAGCAGTTCTTC. This sequence encodes CASSISTSAFYNEQFF. The rearrangement uses TRBV19 and TRBJ2-1; 8 bases align to TRBD2. Germline V gives CDR1 LNHDA, CDR2 SQIVND (reference sequence). V dropped 2 bases and J dropped 3; count of bases not matched to a gene: 6. The CDR3 spans 16 residues.

J is TRBJ2-1 and V is TRBV4-3; 7 bases map to TRBD1. Germline assignment: CDR1 LGHNA and CDR2 YSLEER. The V gene end was trimmed by 0 bases and the J gene end by 6 bases; junction bases not matched to a gene: 14. The CDR3 runs 18 residues. Here the CDR3 DNA reads TGCGCCAGCAGCCAAGAGTGGTGGGACAGTTCATACAGCAATGAGCAGTTCTTC. Translating gives CASSQEWWDSSYSNEQFF.

This clone was seen more than once but under ten times. The chain couples TRBV19 to TRBJ1-5; weak D call: TRBD1 (6 bases). CDR3 length equals 14 residues. Trimming removed 7 bases from V and 3 bases from J, with 13 bases in between. Per germline, CDR1 LNHDA and CDR2 SQIVND (reference sequence). As DNA, the CDR3 is TGTGCCAGTACCTCGGACAGAATCAATCAGCCCCAGCATTTT. Its protein is CASTSDRINQPQHF.

V is TRBV3-1 (or the pseudogene TRBV3-2) and J is TRBJ2-5; D gene ambiguous. The V and J ends lost 1 base and 5 bases respectively, with 2 bases between them. The CDR3 extends over 11 amino acids. Germline-derived CDR1 and CDR2 are LGHDT and YNNKEL (reference sequence). The CDR3 spells CASSQAETQYF. CDR3 nucleotides: TGTGCCAGCAGCCAAGCTGAGACCCAGTACTTC.

This clone has just one count. V usage is TRBV6-5 and J usage is TRBJ1-1; D is ambiguous. Trimming took off 7 bases at V and 8 bases at J, with 23 bases between the two ends. The CDR3 runs to 15 residues. CDR1 and CDR2 (germline): MNHEY, SVGAGI. CDR3 protein: CASTPGGLVQVEAFF. CDR3 DNA sequence: TGTGCCAGCACCCCTGGCGGGCTCGTCCAGGTAGAAGCTTTCTTT.

This clone has a handful of counts. This chain uses TRBV4-2 with TRBJ2-6; unclear D gene. Germline lookup yields CDR1 LGHNA and CDR2 YNFKEQ. Trimming left V 1 base short and J 1 base short, with 5 bases between. The CDR3 covers 15 residues. CDR3 sequence reads: CASSQGDSGANVLTF. The CDR3 bases are TGTGCCAGCAGCCAAGGGGATTCTGGGGCCAACGTCCTGACTTTC.

This clone was found once. The CDR3 nucleotides read TGTGCCTGGAGTTTTAAGGGCCGATCCTACGAGCAGTACTTC. It codes for CAWSFKGRSYEQYF. The V gene is TRBV30, the J gene TRBJ2-7, with D unclear. Trimming removed 2 bases at V and 1 base at J, with 12 bases between. Germline loops: CDR1 GTSNPN, CDR2 SVGIG (reference sequence). This CDR3 has 14 amino acids.

The CDR3 DNA is TGTGCCAGCAGGGCAGAGTGGAGCGGAAACAATGAGCAGTTCTTC. Translated: CASRAEWSGNNEQFF. The chain couples TRBV9 to TRBJ2-1; the D gene is possibly TRBD2 (5 bases). Germline loops: CDR1 SGDLS, CDR2 YYNGEE. V lost 5 bases and J 5 bases, leaving 17 bases between the germline ends. This CDR3 comprises 15 residues.

The chain employs TRBV5-5 and TRBJ1-1; 7 nucleotides line up with TRBD1. Germline CDR1 reads SGHKS; CDR2 reads YYEKEE (reference sequence). V lost 4 bases and J lost 7; bases outside the gene matches: 10. The length of the CDR3 is 14 residues. In DNA form, the CDR3 reads TGTGCCAGCAGCCTACAGCTCCCAGGGGGTGAAGCTTTCTTT. This sequence encodes CASSLQLPGGEAFF.

V is TRBV19 and J is TRBJ1-1, with D tentatively TRBD1 (5 bases). The CDR3 sequence is 14 residues long. Trimming stripped 6 bases from V and 2 bases from J, with 13 bases between. Germline-derived CDR1 and CDR2 are LNHDA and SQIVND (reference sequence). Here the CDR3 reads CASRGGRPNTEAFF. As DNA, the CDR3 is TGTGCCAGTAGGGGGGGACGGCCAAACACTGAAGCTTTCTTT.

The rearrangement uses TRBV6-6 and TRBJ2-2; D may be TRBD1 or TRBD2 (5 bases each). Deletions cut 4 bases from V and 4 bases from J, with 7 bases between. Germline-derived CDR1 and CDR2 are MNHNY and SVGAGI (reference sequence). This CDR3 contains 13 residues. The CDR3 nucleotides read TGTGCCAGCAGTTTCGGGACCACCGGGGAGCTGTTTTTT. It specifies CASSFGTTGELFF.

The rearrangement links TRBV10-3 to TRBJ1-1; no clear D gene. The germline CDR1 and CDR2 sequences are ENHRY and SYGVKD. The CDR3 runs to 12 residues. Trimming stripped 6 bases from V and 5 bases from J, with 10 bases between. The CDR3 sequence is CAISGGVTEAFF. DNA of the CDR3: TGTGCCATCAGCGGAGGTGTGACTGAAGCTTTCTTT.

This chain joins TRBV2 and TRBJ1-2; D uncertain. Trimming left V 8 bases short and J 5 bases short, with 18 bases between. The CDR3 runs 14 residues. Germline CDR1 is SNHLY and CDR2 is FYNNEI. The CDR3 DNA is TGTGCCAGCGGGCGTGGGGTTTCCTCTTATGGCTACACCTTC. Encoded protein: CASGRGVSSYGYTF.